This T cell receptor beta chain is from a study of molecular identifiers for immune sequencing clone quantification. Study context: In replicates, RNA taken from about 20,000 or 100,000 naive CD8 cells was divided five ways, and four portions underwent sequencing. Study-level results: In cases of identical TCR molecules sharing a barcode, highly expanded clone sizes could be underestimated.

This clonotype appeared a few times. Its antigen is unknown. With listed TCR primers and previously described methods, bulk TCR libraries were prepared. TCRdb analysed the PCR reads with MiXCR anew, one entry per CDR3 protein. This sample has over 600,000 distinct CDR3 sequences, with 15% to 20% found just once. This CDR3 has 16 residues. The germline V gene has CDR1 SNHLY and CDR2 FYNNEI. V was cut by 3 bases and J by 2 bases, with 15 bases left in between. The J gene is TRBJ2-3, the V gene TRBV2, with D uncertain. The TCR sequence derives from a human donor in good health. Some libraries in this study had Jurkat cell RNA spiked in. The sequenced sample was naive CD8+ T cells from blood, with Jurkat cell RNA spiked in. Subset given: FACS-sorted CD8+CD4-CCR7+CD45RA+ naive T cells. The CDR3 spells CASSEIPVRHTDTQYF. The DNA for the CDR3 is TGTGCCAGCAGTGAGATTCCTGTGAGACACACAGATACGCAGTATTTT.